These 14 T cell receptor beta chains came from one sample sequenced in a study of T cells in localized non-small cell lung cancer. TCRdb keeps only in-frame clones here, not all; method: immunoSEQ multiplex PCR. The table shows some 54,000 clones, with about 78% occurring only once. Sequencing used PBMCs, obtained before any cancer treatment. The source of these receptors is a woman aged 40-69 years with stage II lung adenocarcinoma.

The chain links TRBV27 to TRBJ1-5; D is ambiguous. Germline V gives CDR1 MNHEY, CDR2 SMNVEV (reference sequence). Between the trimmed V and J ends, which lost 6 bases and 2 bases, there was a span of 8 bases. This CDR3 contains 13 residues. Here the CDR3 reads CASSPVGNQPQHF. The DNA for the CDR3 is TGTGCCAGCAGCCCCGTGGGCAATCAGCCCCAGCATTTT.

V and J are TRBV10-2 and TRBJ1-3; the D is unclear. From germline, CDR1 is WSHSY and CDR2 SAAADI. The CDR3 covers 14 residues. V lost 2 bases and J 0 bases, leaving 5 bases between the germline ends. The CDR3 reads CASSEGNSGNTIYF. The CDR3, as DNA: TGCGCCAGCAGTGAGGGAAACTCTGGAAACACCATATATTTT.

Only one count was recorded for this clone. The rearrangement joins TRBV19 to TRBJ2-7; D might be TRBD2 (6 bases). The V end was cut by 5 bases, the J end by 0 bases, with 11 bases between. CDR1 and CDR2 (germline): LNHDA, SQIVND (reference sequence). This CDR3 is 14 amino acids long. CDR3 loop: CASSAGLISYEQYF. The CDR3 coding sequence is TGTGCCAGTAGTGCGGGACTCATCTCCTACGAGCAGTACTTC.

This chain links TRBV12-5 with TRBJ1-5; D gene uncertain. Trimming removed 3 bases at V and 2 bases at J, with 17 bases between. Per germline, CDR1 LGHNT and CDR2 FRNRAP. The CDR3 is 17 amino acids. CDR3 loop: CASGFGMGSEGNQPQHF. CDR3 DNA: TGTGCTAGTGGTTTTGGGATGGGGTCTGAGGGCAATCAGCCCCAGCATTTT.

This clone came up a few times. This chain links TRBV30 with TRBJ2-1; tentatively, D is TRBD1 (5 bases). CDR1 and CDR2 (germline): GTSNPN, SVGIG (reference sequence). CDR3 size: 13 residues. V lost 2 bases, J lost 3 bases, and 8 bases lay in between. The CDR3 nucleotides read TGTGCCTGGAGTCGAGACAGCTACAATGAGCAGTTCTTC. Its protein is CAWSRDSYNEQFF.

This clone was picked up a small number of times. The DNA for the CDR3 is TGTGCCAGCAGCTCGGACAGCTATGGCTACACCTTC. As protein: CASSSDSYGYTF. V usage is TRBV5-5 and J usage is TRBJ1-2, with a weak D call TRBD1 (6 bases). This CDR3 comprises 12 residues. In germline, CDR1 is SGHKS, CDR2 YYEKEE (reference sequence). V dropped 3 bases and J dropped 4 bases, with 7 bases sitting between them.

The rearrangement joins TRBV9 to TRBJ2-2, with D possibly being TRBD1 or TRBD2 (5 bases each). The CDR3 has 17 residues. CDR1 SGDLS and CDR2 YYNGEE come from the germline V gene. Trimming removed 4 bases from V and 5 bases from J, with 21 bases in between. The CDR3 here is CASSPRLREGATGELFF. CDR3 coding DNA: TGTGCCAGCAGCCCCCGCCTCCGGGAAGGGGCAACCGGGGAGCTGTTTTTT.

This sequence joins TRBV6-5 and TRBJ2-3; possible D gene TRBD2, 6 bases. V lost 0 bases to trimming and J lost 5 bases, with 15 bases between them. This CDR3 has 16 residues. Looked up from germline, CDR1 is MNHEY and CDR2 is SVGAGI. The DNA for the CDR3 is TGTGCCAGCAGTTACTCCGGGACTCGAGGCCTAGATACGCAGTATTTT. The encoded protein is CASSYSGTRGLDTQYF.

Only a few counts were recorded for this clone. J is TRBJ2-7 and V is TRBV2; 11 bases match TRBD1. After removal of 7 bases from V and 5 bases from J, the junction contained 10 bases not matched to a gene. This CDR3 spans 15 amino acids. Per germline, CDR1 SNHLY and CDR2 FYNNEI. The CDR3 protein is CASKMSGTGGNEQYF. In nucleotides, the CDR3 is TGTGCCAGCAAAATGAGCGGGACAGGGGGGAACGAGCAGTACTTC.

This chain connects TRBV5-1 to TRBJ2-5, with D possibly being TRBD1 (5 bases). Germline lookup yields CDR1 SGHRS and CDR2 YFSETQ. The V end was cut by 4 bases, the J end by 1 base, with 11 bases between. The CDR3 sequence is 14 residues long. In DNA form, the CDR3 reads TGCGCCAGCAGCACATCTGGGGCCCAAGAGACCCAGTACTTC. This codes for CASSTSGAQETQYF.

As regards this clone: Germline and junction disagree at one end, which may indicate a read error. The sample carries other DNA sequences with the same CDR3. V gene TRBV28 combines with J gene TRBJ1-4; D is uncertain. Per germline, CDR1 MDHEN and CDR2 SYDVKM. CDR3 size: 15 residues. The CDR3 DNA sequence: TGTGCCAGCAGTTTATCGGGCCAGTGGAATGAAAAACTATTTTTT. It yields the protein CASSLSGQWNEKLFF. Using reference TRBV28 and TRBJ1-4 for the parts outside the CDR3, the full variable domain is DVKVTQSSRYLVKRTGEKVFLECVQDMDHENMFWYRQDPGLGLRLIYFSYDVKMKEKGDIPEGYSVSREKKERFSLILESASTNQTSMYLCASSLSGQWNEKLFFGSGTQLSVL.

The chain is built from TRBV5-6 and TRBJ1-4; D unresolved. In germline, CDR1 is SGHDT, CDR2 YYEEEE. CDR3 length equals 15 residues. Trimming stripped 1 base from V and 6 bases from J, with 13 bases between. CDR3 bases: TGTGCCAGCAGCTTGTCCGGAACTTATGATGAAAAACTGTTTTTT. Its protein is CASSLSGTYDEKLFF. The full variable domain, its missing parts supplied by reference TRBV5-6 and TRBJ1-4, is DAGVTQSPTHLIKTRGQQVTLRCSPKSGHDTVSWYQQALGQGPQFIFQYYEEEERQRGNFPDRFSGHQFPNYSSELNVNALLLGDSALYLCASSLSGTYDEKLFFGSGTQLSVL.

The chain has TRBV6-1 and TRBJ1-3, with D unclear. V gave up 1 base and J gave up 3 bases, with 4 bases separating them. The CDR3 runs to 13 residues. Germline V CDR1 and CDR2: MNHNS, SASEGT. The CDR3 loop reads CASSEDSGNTIYF. DNA of the CDR3: TGTGCCAGCAGTGAAGACAGTGGAAACACCATATATTTT.

The rearrangement uses TRBV19 and TRBJ1-1; 11 bases fit TRBD1. Germline trimming cut 9 bases from V and 5 bases from J; bases unmatched to any gene: 5. The CDR3 has 13 residues. Germline V gives CDR1 LNHDA, CDR2 SQIVND (reference sequence). For the CDR3, the DNA is TGTGCCAGCCGGACAGGGGGCGGGACTGAAGCTTTCTTT. Its translation is CASRTGGGTEAFF.